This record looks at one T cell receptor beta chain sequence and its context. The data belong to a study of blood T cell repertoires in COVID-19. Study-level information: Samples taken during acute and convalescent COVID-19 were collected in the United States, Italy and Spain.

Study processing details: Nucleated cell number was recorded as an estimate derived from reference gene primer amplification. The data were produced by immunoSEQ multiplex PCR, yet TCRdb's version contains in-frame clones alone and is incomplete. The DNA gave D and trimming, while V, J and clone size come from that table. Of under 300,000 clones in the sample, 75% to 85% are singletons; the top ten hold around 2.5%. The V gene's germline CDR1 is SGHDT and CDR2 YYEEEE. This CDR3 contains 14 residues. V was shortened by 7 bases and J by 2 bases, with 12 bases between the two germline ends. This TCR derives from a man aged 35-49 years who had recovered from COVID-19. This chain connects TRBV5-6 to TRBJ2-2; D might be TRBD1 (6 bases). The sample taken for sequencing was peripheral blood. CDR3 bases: TGTGCCAGCGTTCCGGGACACAACACCGGGGAGCTGTTTTTT. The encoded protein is CASVPGHNTGELFF.